These 26 T cell receptor beta chains came from one sample sequenced in a study of T cell repertoires in aging, cancer and after chemotherapy. Peripheral blood genomic DNA, not sorted cells or RNA, was the template. Multiplex touch-down PCR with TRB-A/B primers amplified rearranged V-D-J TRB sequences. One entry per CDR3 protein, called by TCRdb with MiXCR from the multiplex PCR reads. The table has 3,700 or so distinct CDR3 sequences, about 29% seen once. Sequencing input: blood. These receptors originate from a human donor with a solid tumor.

This chain links TRBV6-6 with TRBJ1-2; tentatively, D is TRBD1 (5 bases). The germline V and J ends were trimmed by 6 bases and 5 bases, with 13 bases remaining between them. From germline, CDR1 is MNHNY and CDR2 SVGAGI (reference sequence). The CDR3 has 13 amino acids. In DNA, the CDR3 is TGTGCCAGCAGCCTAACAGGCGCTTATGGCTACACCTTC. It translates to CASSLTGAYGYTF.

The chain is built from TRBV11-2 and TRBJ2-1, with 7 bases aligning to TRBD1. J gave up 13 bases and V 1 base, and 13 bases lay outside the gene matches. CDR1 and CDR2 (germline): SGHAT, FQNNGV. This CDR3 has 15 residues. The CDR3 here is CASSLGGQRVGEQFF. DNA for the CDR3: TGTGCCAGCAGCTTAGGGGGACAGCGCGTTGGAGAACAGTTCTTC.

About this clonotype: Mismatch with germline at one junction end may stem from a read error. V gene TRBV5-4 combines with J gene TRBJ2-6; 11 bases align to TRBD2. Germline assignment: CDR1 SGHNT and CDR2 YYREEE (reference sequence). CDR3 length equals 17 residues. The CDR3 DNA sequence: TGTGCCAACAGCTCCCTAGCGGGGGGCTCTGGGGCCAACGTCCTGACTTTC. It yields the protein CANSSLAGGSGANVLTF.

Comments on this clonotype: This could be a read error, since a much larger clone is one nucleotide away. The chain carries TRBV5-6 and TRBJ1-6; D remains unclear. V was clipped by 4 bases and J by 10 bases, with 18 bases between them. The CDR3 extends over 15 amino acids. The germline CDR1 and CDR2 sequences are SGHDT and YYEEEE. This CDR3 reads CASSQVVGRGSPLHF. The CDR3 nucleotides are TGTGCCAGCAGCCAGGTGGTGGGGAGAGGCTCACCCCTCCACTTT.

This clonotype occurred a few times. The chain joins TRBV7-6 to TRBJ2-1, with D perhaps matching TRBD2 (6 bases). Germline lookup yields CDR1 SGHVS and CDR2 FNYEAQ. There are 15 residues in the CDR3. Between the trimmed V and J ends, which lost 5 bases and 1 base, there was a span of 12 bases. This CDR3 is CASSPGRGSYNEQFF. The CDR3 DNA reads TGTGCCAGCAGCCCAGGCCGGGGGTCCTACAATGAGCAGTTCTTC.

This chain links TRBV20-1 with TRBJ1-4, with 7 bases that match TRBD1. The CDR3 is 14 residues long. Losses at the gene ends were 1 base for V and 7 bases for J; bases not matched to a gene: 6. In germline, CDR1 is DFQATT, CDR2 SNEGSKA (reference sequence). CDR3 protein: CSARVPGGIEKLFF. The CDR3 nucleotides read TGCAGTGCTAGAGTCCCAGGGGGGATTGAAAAACTGTTTTTT.

This clonotype was recorded a few times. The chain is built from TRBV19 and TRBJ2-1; 8 bases match TRBD1. Trimming took 1 base from V and 9 from J; bases not matched to a gene: 14. Germline-derived CDR1 and CDR2 are LNHDA and SQIVND (reference sequence). The CDR3 consists of 17 residues. CDR3 nucleotides: TGTGCCAGTAGTATAGCTCGGGGCAGGGGGCTTCGGGGTGAGCAGTTCTTC. It codes for CASSIARGRGLRGEQFF.

V usage is TRBV20-1 and J usage is TRBJ2-3; 7 positions match TRBD1. This CDR3 region has 14 residues. CDR1 and CDR2 from the germline V gene are DFQATT and SNEGSKA (reference sequence). Trimming took 5 bases from V and 0 from J; bases not matched to a gene: 5. In DNA, the CDR3 is TGCAGTGCTTTGACAGGGTCTAGCACAGATACGCAGTATTTT. Protein product: CSALTGSSTDTQYF.

This clonotype occurred a few times. The rearrangement links TRBV30 to TRBJ2-2, with 10 bases lining up with TRBD1. Trimming removed 1 base from V and 3 bases from J; junction bases left unmatched: 5. Germline V gives CDR1 GTSNPN, CDR2 SVGIG (reference sequence). This CDR3 has 16 residues. The DNA of the CDR3 is TGTGCCTGGAGTGCACCCGACAGGGGGCACACCGGGGAGCTGTTTTTT. Protein product: CAWSAPDRGHTGELFF.

V usage is TRBV5-1 and J usage is TRBJ2-7; no reliable D call. The germline gives CDR1 SGHRS, CDR2 YFSETQ. The V end was cut by 0 bases, the J end by 0 bases, with 7 bases between. The CDR3 covers 14 residues. CDR3 protein: CASSLEPVSYEQYF. For the CDR3, the DNA is TGCGCCAGCAGCTTGGAACCAGTCTCCTACGAGCAGTACTTC.

This clonotype appeared a few times. The V and J genes are TRBV15 and TRBJ2-7; TRBD1 might be the D (6 bases). Trimming took off 3 bases at V and 0 bases at J, with 9 bases between the two ends. Germline lookup yields CDR1 LNHNV and CDR2 YYDKDF (reference sequence). This CDR3 spans 14 amino acids. The CDR3 DNA sequence: TGTGCCACCAGCAGGGGACACAGCTCCTACGAGCAGTACTTC. Its protein is CATSRGHSSYEQYF.

This clonotype was counted between two and nine times. The genes are TRBV4-3 and TRBJ2-3; 7 bases align to TRBD2. Germline V gene lookup returns CDR1 LGHNA and CDR2 YSLEER. This CDR3 region has 13 residues. V shed 6 bases, J shed 4 bases, and the junction held 4 bases outside the gene matches. The CDR3: CASSPGLADTQYF. CDR3 bases: TGCGCCAGCAGTCCTGGACTAGCAGATACGCAGTATTTT.

The V call is TRBV18, the J call TRBJ2-5, with D hard to call. There are 14 residues in the CDR3. Germline CDR1 reads KGHSH; CDR2 reads LQKENI. V lost 3 bases to trimming and J lost 0 bases, with 8 bases between them. CDR3 sequence: CASSPNYNQETQYF. CDR3 sequence (DNA): TGTGCCAGCTCACCTAACTATAACCAAGAGACCCAGTACTTC. Using reference TRBV18 and TRBJ2-5 for the parts outside the CDR3, the full variable domain is NAGVMQNPRHLVRRRGQEARLRCSPMKGHSHVYWYRQLPEEGLKFMVYLQKENIIDESGMPKERFSAEFPKEGPSILRIQQVVRGDSAAYFCASSPNYNQETQYFGPGTRLLVL.

By proportion, this clonotype is medium-sized. The chain joins TRBV5-5 to TRBJ1-6; D remains ambiguous. The CDR3 has 15 residues. Germline V gene data show CDR1 as SGHKS and CDR2 as YYEKEE (reference sequence). Trimming left V 4 bases short and J 10 bases short, with 18 bases between. The CDR3 region has the DNA TGTGCCAGCAGCCAGGTGGTGGAGAGAGGCTCACCCCTCCACTTT. This encodes CASSQVVERGSPLHF.

This clonotype is deemed medium-sized. The chain carries TRBV27 and TRBJ2-5; 7 nucleotides line up with TRBD2. Germline CDR1 is MNHEY and CDR2 is SMNVEV (reference sequence). After removal of 6 bases from V and 5 bases from J, the junction contained 6 bases not matched to a gene. The CDR3 runs 13 residues. Here the CDR3 reads CASSQGGAETQYF. The CDR3 DNA is TGTGCCAGCAGCCAGGGAGGGGCCGAGACCCAGTACTTC.

V is TRBV24-1 and J is TRBJ2-7; 7 bases line up with TRBD1. From germline, CDR1 is KGHDR and CDR2 SFDVKD. V was pared by 2 bases and J by 5 bases, with 8 bases of the junction left unmatched. This CDR3 spans 15 amino acids. DNA for the CDR3: TGTGCCACCAGTGATTCACGCCCGACAGGGAACGAGCAGTACTTC. As protein: CATSDSRPTGNEQYF.

This clonotype was picked up a small number of times. The chain couples TRBV27 to TRBJ1-5; 9 bases are shared with TRBD1. CDR1 is MNHEY, CDR2 SMNVEV, per germline (reference sequence). The CDR3 contains 15 residues. V lost 6 bases to trimming and J lost 7 bases; unmatched junction nucleotides: 10. CDR3 sequence (DNA): TGTGCCAGCAGACAGGGGGCTGGCCACATCCAGCCCCAGCATTTT. Its translation is CASRQGAGHIQPQHF.

This clonotype was detected only once. A much larger clone lies one base from this, so it may be a read error. The chain joins TRBV7-9 to TRBJ2-3, with D uncertain. This CDR3 spans 16 amino acids. Germline V gene data show CDR1 as SEHNR and CDR2 as FQNEAQ (reference sequence). V lost 1 base, J lost 1 base, and 12 bases lay in between. This CDR3 reads CASSLVGNSGTDTQYF. CDR3 coding DNA: TGTGCCAGCAGCTTAGTGGGGAACAGCGGCACAGATACGCAGTATTTT. Full variable domain (outside the CDR3, taken from reference TRBV7-9 and TRBJ2-3): DTGVSQNPRHKITKRGQNVTFRCDPISEHNRLYWYRQTLGQGPEFLTYFQNEAQLEKSRLLSDRFSAERPKGSFSTLEIQRTEQGDSAMYLCASSLVGNSGTDTQYFGPGTRLTVL.

This clonotype is deemed medium-sized (0.01 to 0.1%). The chain uses TRBV12-3 or TRBV12-4 and TRBJ1-5; D ambiguous. Between the trimmed V and J ends, which lost 5 bases and 3 bases, there was a span of 11 bases. The CDR3 is made up of 14 amino acids. This chain's CDR3 is CASSHQRVNQPQHF. Written as DNA, the CDR3 is TGTGCCAGCAGTCATCAACGGGTCAATCAGCCCCAGCATTTT.

The chain employs TRBV7-2 and TRBJ2-3; D is tentatively TRBD1 or TRBD2 (6 bases each). This CDR3 has 19 amino acids. Trimming left V 7 bases short and J 6 bases short, with 32 bases between. Germline CDR1 is SGHTA and CDR2 is FQGNSA. This CDR3 reads CASIGLGFTDRDGGDTQYF. As DNA, the CDR3 is TGTGCCAGCATCGGTCTAGGGTTCACGGACAGAGATGGGGGGGATACGCAGTATTTT.

This chain's CDR3 is CATSRGASGGPSSYNEQFF. CDR3 DNA: TGTGCCACCAGCAGAGGGGCTAGCGGGGGCCCCAGCTCCTACAATGAGCAGTTCTTC. The rearrangement uses TRBV15 and TRBJ2-1; 10 bases agree with TRBD2. V gave up 1 base and J gave up 0 bases; unmatched junction bases: 9. CDR3 size: 19 residues. Germline CDR1 is LNHNV and CDR2 is YYDKDF (reference sequence).

The V call is TRBV19, the J call TRBJ1-1; D is ambiguous. From germline, CDR1 is LNHDA and CDR2 SQIVND (reference sequence). The CDR3 is made up of 15 amino acids. Trimming removed 3 bases at V and 0 bases at J, with 11 bases between. The CDR3 region is CASSIHPGVNTEAFF. For the CDR3, the DNA is TGTGCCAGTAGTATCCATCCCGGGGTGAACACTGAAGCTTTCTTT.

In DNA form, the CDR3 reads TGTGCCAGCAGTTACCTCCCGGGACAGGGGACAAATCAGCCCCAGCATTTT. This encodes CASSYLPGQGTNQPQHF. The V gene is TRBV6-2 or TRBV6-3, the J gene TRBJ1-5, with TRBD1 matching 10 bases. J gave up 4 bases and V 2 bases, and 8 bases lay outside the gene matches. The length of the CDR3 is 17 residues. Germline CDR1 reads MNHEY; CDR2 reads SVGEGT.

Concerning this clonotype: Compared with germline, one end of the junction differs, possibly owing to a read error. V gene TRBV4-3 combines with J gene TRBJ1-4; D gene ambiguous. From germline, CDR1 is LGHNA and CDR2 YSLEER. This CDR3 comprises 17 residues. The CDR3 loop is CASSQDVVDATNEKLFF. The CDR3 DNA follows: TGTGCCAGCAGCCAAGATGTCGTAGATGCAACTAATGAAAAACTGTTTTTT.

This clonotype was detected only once. The rearrangement uses TRBV5-1 and TRBJ1-2; D unclear. The CDR3 sequence is 14 residues long. V was cut by 1 base and J by 8 bases, with 15 bases left in between. CDR1 and CDR2 (germline): SGHRS, YFSETQ. DNA of the CDR3: TGCGCCAGCAGCTTGAGGAGGTCCGAGGAAGGCTACACCTTC. This encodes CASSLRRSEEGYTF.

V usage is TRBV18 and J usage is TRBJ2-1; D possibly corresponds to TRBD2 (6 bases). Germline CDR1 and CDR2: KGHSH and LQKENI. V gave up 3 bases and J gave up 0 bases, with 9 bases separating them. The CDR3 spans 15 residues. This CDR3 is CASSPGLVSYNEQFF. The CDR3 coding sequence is TGTGCCAGCTCACCGGGACTTGTCTCCTACAATGAGCAGTTCTTC.